This TCR beta chain emerged from a study of response to subunit inactivated influenza vaccine (dated by TCRdb to the late 2010s). For the wider study: The study used deep quantitative T cell receptor repertoire profiling to track responses to a trivalent subunit inactivated influenza vaccine.

Study-wide findings and limitations: The authors suggested that each seasonal influenza vaccination may recruit only a limited number of new T cells.

A note on this clonotype: Its cognate antigen has yet to be identified. Being one base from a much bigger clone, this may be a read error.

Libraries were built with RT-PCR. Instrument used: Illumina HiSeq 2500. TCRdb trimmed public reads at Q25 via fastp, called clones via MiXCR and kept in-frame beta chains. A single entry per CDR3 protein holds the most common genes and DNA from its merged rows. The sample includes about 520,000 distinct CDR3 sequences, with more than 7% observed a single time. Approximately 14% of the sample is taken by the ten largest. From its cysteine to its phenylalanine, the CDR3 spans 16 amino acids. Of all the DNA, just the CDR3 is kept, 48 bases in frame from base 1. Trimming leaves V shorter by 7 bases and J shorter by 1 base, with the junction holding 7 bases beyond the gene matches.

The specimen was PBMCs from blood, collected about 24 months after vaccination. The TCR was taken from a man between 50 and 75 years old who received an inactivated influenza vaccine. Donor details come from another sample of the same person, matched by shared clones. This chain joins TRBV12-3 or TRBV12-4 to TRBJ2-1; 10 bases in the middle match TRBD2. The DNA is TGTGCCAGCAACCTAGCGGGAGCGGCTTCCTACAATGAGCAGTTCTTC. Its translation reads: CASNLAGAASYNEQFF.